Below are 28 T cell receptor beta chains sequenced from a single sample in a study of blood T cell repertoires in COVID-19. Using immunoSEQ multiplex PCR, the repertoire was profiled, and TCRdb retains in-frame clones only, with some absent. Of approximately 99,000 clones in the sample, more than 65% were seen once. The sequenced sample consisted of peripheral blood. Receptors were obtained from a woman of 80 years or more with active or convalescent COVID-19.

The genes are TRBV7-2 and TRBJ2-5; no reliable D call. Trimming removed 0 bases at V and 5 bases at J, with 10 bases between. Germline V gene data show CDR1 as SGHTA and CDR2 as FQGNSA. The CDR3 is 14 residues long. The CDR3 region is CASSLAFRLETQYF. The CDR3 DNA sequence: TGTGCCAGCAGCTTAGCTTTTCGGTTGGAGACCCAGTACTTC.

This chain joins TRBV10-3 and TRBJ1-2; D unclear. V shed 3 bases and J shed 7 bases, with 9 bases lying between them. Germline V gives CDR1 ENHRY, CDR2 SYGVKD. The CDR3 is made up of 12 amino acids. The CDR3 region is CAISDREVGYTF. CDR3 DNA sequence: TGTGCCATCAGTGACCGAGAGGTTGGCTACACCTTC.

V gene TRBV6-1 combines with J gene TRBJ1-2, with D possibly TRBD1 on 5 matching bases. Germline V gene sequence: CDR1 MNHNS, CDR2 SASEGT. With 1 base removed from V and 2 bases from J, the gap between germline ends came to 8 bases. This CDR3 has 14 amino acids. CDR3 region: CASSEGAGNYGYTF. The CDR3 DNA follows: TGTGCCAGCAGTGAAGGGGCAGGGAACTATGGCTACACCTTC.

This chain links TRBV2 with TRBJ2-5; 10 positions agree with TRBD2. V lost 6 bases, J lost 10 bases, and 17 bases stayed unmatched. CDR1 and CDR2 from the germline V gene are SNHLY and FYNNEI. This CDR3 contains 16 residues. CDR3 amino acids: CASRETSGSSSRGQYF. In nucleotides, the CDR3 is TGTGCCAGCAGGGAGACTAGCGGGTCCTCCTCCCGTGGCCAGTACTTC.

This clone was detected once. The junction and the germline gene differ at one end; a read error may be behind it. Written as DNA, the CDR3 is TGTGCCAGCAGCTCCGGGACAACCTACGAGCAGTACTTC. Translation: CASSSGTTYEQYF. The chain combines TRBV5-1 with TRBJ2-7, with D tentatively TRBD1 (6 bases). This CDR3 contains 13 residues. Germline values: CDR1 SGHRS, CDR2 YFSETQ.

Only a few counts were recorded for this clone. CDR3 sequence reads: CASSLTVAGELFF. The CDR3 coding sequence is TGTGCCAGCAGCTTGACCGTAGCCGGGGAGCTGTTTTTT. This chain connects TRBV5-6 to TRBJ2-2; D unresolved. Germline loops: CDR1 SGHDT, CDR2 YYEEEE. This CDR3 is 13 amino acids long. V was shortened by 1 base and J by 6 bases, with 7 bases between the two germline ends.

This chain joins TRBV28 and TRBJ1-1; TRBD1 is a possible D gene (6 bases). Per the germline V gene, CDR1 is MDHEN and CDR2 is SYDVKM. The CDR3 is 13 amino acids. Trimming removed 7 bases from V and 5 bases from J, with 14 bases in between. CDR3 amino acids: CASITGSGTEAFF. The CDR3 DNA follows: TGTGCCAGCATTACAGGGAGTGGGACTGAAGCTTTCTTT. Filled out from reference TRBV28 and TRBJ1-1, the complete variable domain reads DVKVTQSSRYLVKRTGEKVFLECVQDMDHENMFWYRQDPGLGLRLIYFSYDVKMKEKGDIPEGYSVSREKKERFSLILESASTNQTSMYLCASITGSGTEAFFGQGTRLTVV.

This clone was detected ten times or more. The chain carries TRBV6-1 and TRBJ1-2; TRBD1 might be the D (5 bases). This CDR3 spans 14 amino acids. Germline V gene lookup returns CDR1 MNHNS and CDR2 SASEGT. The V end was cut by 2 bases, the J end by 5 bases, with 12 bases between. CDR3: CASSESGGGYGYTF. CDR3 coding DNA: TGTGCCAGCAGTGAATCGGGGGGAGGGTATGGCTACACCTTC.

The chain employs TRBV10-2 and TRBJ2-3; no clear D gene. V was pared by 6 bases and J by 5 bases, with 15 bases between. This CDR3 comprises 14 residues. Looked up from germline, CDR1 is WSHSY and CDR2 is SAAADI. The CDR3 bases are TGCGCCAGCAGACACAGTACCTCCGGAGATACGCAGTATTTT. It encodes CASRHSTSGDTQYF.

The chain recombines TRBV6-4 with TRBJ2-3; maybe TRBD2 (6 bases). The CDR3 consists of 14 residues. Trimming removed 1 base at V and 4 bases at J, with 9 bases between. The V gene's germline CDR1 is MRHNA and CDR2 SNTAGT. The CDR3 nucleotides are TGTGCCAGCAGTGACTACGGGGGAGCAGATACGCAGTATTTT. It codes for CASSDYGGADTQYF.

This chain joins TRBV10-3 and TRBJ2-1, with a tentative D call TRBD2 (7 bases). The CDR3 is 15 amino acids. Per the germline V gene, CDR1 is ENHRY and CDR2 is SYGVKD. Trimming removed 4 bases from V and 7 bases from J, with 17 bases in between. For the CDR3, the DNA is TGTGCCATCAGTGCGGGGGGCGATGAAAGGAATGAGCAGTTCTTC. It yields the protein CAISAGGDERNEQFF.

This clone was found once. The J gene is TRBJ1-3, the V gene TRBV18; perhaps TRBD1 as D (5 bases). The CDR3 spans 16 residues. Trimming removed 4 bases from V and 0 bases from J, with 13 bases in between. The germline V gene encodes CDR1 KGHSH and CDR2 LQKENI. The CDR3 DNA is TGTGCCAGCTCACGGGGACGGGAGAGCTCTGGAAACACCATATATTTT. It specifies CASSRGRESSGNTIYF.

V is TRBV5-1 and J is TRBJ2-2, with TRBD2 matching 7 bases. V lost 4 bases to trimming and J lost 7 bases; unmatched junction nucleotides: 13. Germline-derived CDR1 and CDR2 are SGHRS and YFSETQ. The CDR3 runs 16 residues. The DNA of the CDR3 is TGCGCCAGCAGCGACTCATCCTGGGGGGGTAACGGGGAGCTGTTTTTT. It codes for CASSDSSWGGNGELFF.

The chain uses TRBV5-1 and TRBJ1-1, with TRBD1 identical over 8 bases. The CDR3 length is 15 residues. Germline V gene lookup returns CDR1 SGHRS and CDR2 YFSETQ. V was clipped by 4 bases and J by 1 base; unmatched bases: 6. The CDR3 bases are TGCGCCAGCAGCCCGGGGGACAGGTCGAACACTGAAGCTTTCTTT. It codes for CASSPGDRSNTEAFF. The variable domain in full, completed from reference TRBV5-1 and TRBJ1-1, reads KAGVTQTPRYLIKTRGQQVTLSCSPISGHRSVSWYQQTPGQGLQFLFEYFSETQRNKGNFPGRFSGRQFSNSRSEMNVSTLELGDSALYLCASSPGDRSNTEAFFGQGTRLTVV.

The rearrangement links TRBV5-1 to TRBJ2-3, with 13 bases lining up with TRBD2. Per the germline V gene, CDR1 is SGHRS and CDR2 is YFSETQ. The V segment lost 2 bases and the J segment 5 bases; nucleotides outside the gene matches: 2. The length of the CDR3 is 15 residues. CDR3 in amino acids: CASSFGLAGVDTQYF. Written as DNA, the CDR3 is TGCGCCAGCAGCTTTGGACTAGCGGGAGTAGATACGCAGTATTTT. The whole variable domain, filled in from reference TRBV5-1 and TRBJ2-3, reads KAGVTQTPRYLIKTRGQQVTLSCSPISGHRSVSWYQQTPGQGLQFLFEYFSETQRNKGNFPGRFSGRQFSNSRSEMNVSTLELGDSALYLCASSFGLAGVDTQYFGPGTRLTVL.

This chain links TRBV28 with TRBJ1-1, with D unclear. CDR1 is MDHEN and CDR2 is SYDVKM in the germline V gene. This CDR3 is 12 amino acids long. With 6 bases removed from V and 1 base from J, the gap between germline ends came to 6 bases. DNA for the CDR3: TGTGCCAGCAGAGAGGGGAACACTGAAGCTTTCTTT. Protein: CASREGNTEAFF.

The chain carries TRBV7-6 and TRBJ2-2; 11 positions match TRBD2. Germline assignment: CDR1 SGHVS and CDR2 FNYEAQ. The CDR3 is 18 amino acids. V was clipped by 5 bases and J by 1 base; unmatched bases: 9. Here the CDR3 reads CASSLRLTSGGNTGELFF. The CDR3 region has the DNA TGTGCCAGCAGCCTTCGTCTTACTAGCGGGGGGAACACCGGGGAGCTGTTTTTT.

CDR3 bases: TGTGCCAGCAGCAAACTAGCGGGAGGGCCCCACGAGCAGTACTTC. It codes for CASSKLAGGPHEQYF. The V and J genes are TRBV5-6 and TRBJ2-7; 13 bases align to TRBD2. Germline V CDR1 and CDR2: SGHDT, YYEEEE. This CDR3 region has 15 residues. V dropped 4 bases and J dropped 5; count of bases not matched to a gene: 6.

The chain carries TRBV6-2 or TRBV6-3 and TRBJ2-7; 7 bases agree with TRBD1. From germline, CDR1 is MNHEY and CDR2 SVGEGT. Germline trimming cut 0 bases from V and 2 bases from J; bases unmatched to any gene: 10. The CDR3 loop spans 17 amino acids. Here the CDR3 reads CASSYSTGQTYTYEQYF. As DNA, the CDR3 is TGTGCCAGCAGTTACTCCACGGGACAGACTTACACCTACGAGCAGTACTTC.

J is TRBJ1-1 and V is TRBV9; 10 bases agree with TRBD1. The CDR3 contains 14 residues. Trimming took 4 bases from V and 1 from J; bases not matched to a gene: 1. Germline V gene data show CDR1 as SGDLS and CDR2 as YYNGEE. The chain's CDR3 is CASSRQGANTEAFF. DNA for the CDR3: TGTGCCAGCAGCCGACAGGGGGCGAACACTGAAGCTTTCTTT.

The rearrangement links TRBV6-6 to TRBJ1-5; 8 bases are a match to TRBD1. Germline V gene lookup returns CDR1 MNHNY and CDR2 SVGAGI (reference sequence). Trimming removed 5 bases from V and 6 bases from J; junction bases left unmatched: 6. This CDR3 contains 14 residues. The CDR3 protein is CASSGQGAFQPQHF. The CDR3, as DNA: TGTGCCAGCAGTGGACAGGGTGCTTTTCAGCCCCAGCATTTT.

J is TRBJ1-2 and V is TRBV28; no clear D. Deletions cut 2 bases from V and 4 bases from J, with 14 bases between. This CDR3 has 15 amino acids. CDR1 is MDHEN, CDR2 SYDVKM, per germline. The CDR3 region has the DNA TGTGCCAGCAGTTTAGGGCCTTTCCCCACCTATGGCTACACCTTC. Protein product: CASSLGPFPTYGYTF.

This rearrangement joins TRBV6-6 to TRBJ1-1; D unclear. The V end lost 5 bases, the J end lost 1 base, and 11 bases lay between the germline ends. The germline gives CDR1 MNHNY, CDR2 SVGAGI (reference sequence). CDR3 length equals 14 residues. The CDR3 nucleotides read TGTGCCAGCAGTAGGCGGGATTCGAACACTGAAGCTTTCTTT. It codes for CASSRRDSNTEAFF.

The gene calls are TRBV5-6 and TRBJ1-2, with 7 bases matching TRBD1. The CDR3 is made up of 14 amino acids. The V gene end was trimmed by 4 bases and the J gene end by 3 bases; junction bases not matched to a gene: 6. Germline V gene lookup returns CDR1 SGHDT and CDR2 YYEEEE. The CDR3 region has the DNA TGTGCCAGCAGCCCCGGGACAGATGACTATGGCTACACCTTC. Its protein product is CASSPGTDDYGYTF.

This clone came up once. This rearrangement joins TRBV28 to TRBJ2-7; 10 bases match TRBD1. The V and J ends lost 5 bases and 4 bases, in that order; junction bases with no gene match: 11. The CDR3 runs to 16 residues. The germline V gene has CDR1 MDHEN and CDR2 SYDVKM. DNA for the CDR3: TGTGCCAGCAGTCCTAGGGGACAGGGGCCCGGTTACGAGCAGTACTTC. It encodes CASSPRGQGPGYEQYF.

The table lists this clone with a count of one. At one boundary the junction diverges from the germline segment, which might be a read error. The V and J genes are TRBV12-3 or TRBV12-4 and TRBJ1-1, with TRBD1 as a possible D gene (5 bases). The CDR3 has 12 amino acids. CDR3 DNA sequence: TGTGCCACCAGTCGTGGGGCAAGCGAAGCTTTCTTT. Amino acids: CATSRGASEAFF.

V and J are TRBV5-8 and TRBJ1-1; D is possibly TRBD1 (5 bases). Looked up from germline, CDR1 is SGHTS and CDR2 is YDEGEE. The CDR3 has 17 amino acids. Trimming stripped 0 bases from V and 0 bases from J, with 15 bases between. The CDR3 spells CASSLGKGMGMNTEAFF. As DNA, the CDR3 is TGTGCCAGCAGCTTGGGTAAGGGGATGGGGATGAACACTGAAGCTTTCTTT.

This clone was seen ten or more times. The CDR3 sequence is CASSTSAGANVLTF. The CDR3 nucleotides read TGTGCCAGCAGCACGTCAGCTGGGGCCAACGTCCTGACTTTC. The gene calls are TRBV28 and TRBJ2-6, with D uncertain. There are 14 residues in the CDR3. The V end was cut by 6 bases, the J end by 2 bases, with 8 bases between. The germline gives CDR1 MDHEN, CDR2 SYDVKM.